This T cell receptor beta chain is from a study of cytomegalovirus exposure and HLA in healthy donors (dated by TCRdb to about 2017). With respect to the entire study: According to an earlier analysis of several hundred of the donors, about 179 million T cells yielded 117 million unique TCR beta sequences and less than 300 Gb of sequence data. Rather than using new phenotypic data, the later analysis identified candidate immune exposures from TCR beta sequences and from how often those sequences occurred across donors. Class I and class II HLA loci were covered by the typing at four-digit resolution. To decide whether each TCR beta V gene segment behaved as functional or pseudogenic, an earlier analysis of approximately 590 of the donors relied on high-throughput TCR beta sequencing. The study used immunosequencing to profile the T cell repertoires of hundreds of subjects and linked those repertoires to cytomegalovirus serostatus. Across roughly 420 genotyped donors of the cohort, an average of roughly 230,000 unique TCR beta nucleotide sequences per donor were sequenced, and approximately 17% of those sequences were non-productive. Typing coverage differed by locus: A, B, C, DRB1 and DQB1 were typed in about 620-640 donors, DQA1 in about 550, DPA1 in 600 to 610, and DPB1 in approximately 450. Of the roughly 430 genotyped donors, about 84% fell in the genetic ancestry cluster associated with self-reported Caucasian donors. A later analysis re-examined previously published TCR beta repertoires from 610 or so donors and added high-resolution HLA genotyping to investigate patterns of TCR occurrence. The study aimed to test whether signatures of past pathogen exposure could be identified by cataloging public T cell receptors. To predict cytomegalovirus infection status, the study brought together high-throughput TCR immunosequencing, statistical association of individual TCRs with disease status, and machine learning. Genome-wide SNP genotypes for about 55% of the roughly 670 donors were used in a later genetic analysis, which treated that subset as a discovery cohort. A handful of DR-DQ haplotypes were handled as single units for association and clustering because linkage in the cohort was strong. A separate validation cohort of some 130 different subjects was used in addition to the 666-subject first cohort. All discovery cohort repertoires had been generated using a single sequencing platform. Donor age, sex, ethnicity and CMV serostatus were compiled together with the repertoire data. Around 320 gigabases of sequencing data and approximately 84 million unique TCR sequences were included in an early release covering about 700 HLA-typed donors. Study-wide conclusions, independent of this receptor: Correlated functional status among segregating V segments might reflect linkage disequilibrium, but an unknown experimental factor could not be ruled out. Three of the identified cytomegalovirus-associated TCR beta chains were confirmed in vitro to be specific for cytomegalovirus antigens. Most TCR sequences were seen in very few donors, while some public TCRs were found in many individuals. Some IMGT-functional V segments, including TRBV6-2 and TRBV6-3, could not be distinguished by the 87-base-pair reads and were therefore excluded. A further reported finding was that TCR beta sequences accurately predicted the HLA-A and HLA-B alleles for most subjects in the first cohort. A cluster of highly shared sequence variants was judged likely to represent a technical artifact of the sequencing pipeline. In a later genetic analysis, a missense DCLRE1C variant was associated with V-gene and J-gene trimming of TCR beta chains, and the association was replicated in an independent cohort. According to a later genetic analysis, donors in an Asian-associated ancestry cluster had fewer N-insertions in productive TCRs than the approximately 700-donor mean. When HLA alleles, especially DR and DQ, strongly co-occurred, attributing TCR associations to individual alleles was difficult. The earlier analysis of 587 of the donors excluded roughly 17 rarely observed V segments, including chromosome 9 orphons, because counts were too low. For the cohort, immune exposure information was limited to CMV serostatus. Compared with equally common non-associated chains, HLA-associated TCR beta chains in a later analysis were more clonally expanded and had lower generation probabilities. In a later analysis, several top co-occurrence clusters were reported to appear linked to parvovirus B19, influenza, CMV and Epstein-Barr virus. The study listed 150 to 200 TCR beta chains as associated with cytomegalovirus. The classifier was reported to diagnose cytomegalovirus status with high specificity and sensitivity in both the original cohort and the validation cohort. Specific HLA alleles were associated with about 17,000 TCR beta sequences at a false discovery rate of 0.05 in a later analysis. In this cohort, only TCR beta chains were sequenced, and detectable features were limited by the absence of alpha or paired-chain data. In a later analysis, the rate of TCR association differed among HLA loci, with DRB1 alleles having the most associated TCRs and HLA-C alleles having the fewest. The presence/absence analyses assumed that sequencing depth was roughly uniform across donors, and that assumption may not be true. Because some donors lacked HLA typing at each locus, the association tests relied only on the typed subset. In a later analysis, most CMV-associated TCR beta chains were found to appear HLA-restricted, with HLA associations seemingly driven largely by CMV exposure. An earlier analysis of some 590 of the donors showed that most TCR beta V segments appeared in productive rearrangements either about 87% or about 30% of the time, which broadly matched IMGT annotations. According to the authors, the approach could potentially be generalized to other disease states and immunological phenotypes.

V and J lose 6 bases and 0 bases, and a span of 12 bases separates them. The CDR3 goes from the cysteine to the phenylalanine over 15 residues. The only DNA kept is the CDR3, 45 bases in frame from the first base. The germline V gene encodes CDR1 SNHLY and CDR2 FYNNEI. The table lists this clone with a count of one. Its specific antigen is unknown. Base qualities are not provided; no much larger clone lies one nucleotide away. The library came from the immunoSEQ multiplex PCR assay. The multiplex PCR relied on a mix of 60 forward primers for TCR Vbeta segments and 13 reverse primers for TCR Jbeta segments. The CDR3 region of rearranged TCR beta genes was amplified from genomic DNA by a multiplex PCR assay. Amplified TCR beta libraries were sequenced as 87-base-pair reads on the Illumina HiSeq System. From the authors' description of their analysis: A later analysis counted tens of millions of unique TCR beta chains across the 500 to 850 repertoires, and 9.5 million to 11 million of these chains were shared by at least two donors. To remove PCR and sequencing errors, raw reads were error-corrected and collapsed into unique sequences using a nearest-neighbor algorithm that merged closely related sequences. To assign V, D and J gene segments, CDR3 sequences were aligned to IMGT reference sequences. For a sequence to be retained, a match of at least six nucleotides to both a V gene segment and a J gene segment was required. Rearrangements were classified as productive when the CDR3 lacked stop codons and remained in frame with V and J, and all other rearrangements were classified as non-productive. Following IMGT convention, CDR3 was defined as the stretch from the second conserved V-encoded cysteine up to the conserved J-encoded phenylalanine. The earlier analysis of about 590 of the donors excluded sequences that lacked an unambiguous match to a single V gene segment. An earlier analysis of about 600 of the donors called V segments functional above 56.7% productive rearrangements and segregating when the between-donor standard deviation exceeded 5%. A statistical classification framework was built for diagnosing cytomegalovirus status from the catalog of TCR beta chain sequences. In a later analysis, TCR nucleotide sequences were compared against IMGT/GENE-DB human TR gene sequences so that V and J genes could be assigned. Using the TCRdist pipeline, a later analysis assigned CDR3 sequences along with most-parsimonious VDJ recombination scenarios. In a later analysis, each TCR beta chain was defined by its CDR3 amino acid sequence together with its V-gene family, and reads lacking a unique V-gene family were excluded. As a way to deal with suspected cross-contamination and a sequencing artifact, a later analysis dropped 450 to 600 nucleotide sequences that were highly shared and had low generation probability. In a later analysis, a clonal expansion index for each public chain was calculated from normalized within-repertoire ranks of inferred template counts. In a later analysis, generation probabilities were computed with a VDJ recombination model fitted to out-of-frame rearrangements, and the resulting probabilities were checked against IGoR. In a later analysis, TCR-TCR, TCR-HLA and TCR-CMV co-occurrence was scored with hypergeometric tests, and a repertoire-size bias correction was applied to TCR pairs. To estimate false discovery rates, a later analysis permuted the HLA or CMV assignments 20 times. In a later analysis, co-occurring TCRs were grouped using DBSCAN, and TCRdist sequence similarity was added for clustering within HLA-allele-positive subsets. For co-occurrence clustering, repertoires with fewer than 30,000 or more than 120,000 public chains were excluded, along with roughly five repertoires with anomalous nucleotide sharing. The source is immuneACCESS, and TCRdb retained only in-frame sequences with V and J called. Part of the clones is not carried over; for the studies checked, unresolved V genes explain less than half of this, and the remainder is unexplained. That table is the source of V, J and clone size, and D and trimming were worked out from the DNA. The sample table contains over 200,000 clones; only one count was recorded for roughly 68% of them. The top ten clones comprise about 3% of the sample.

In total, over 600 healthy bone marrow donors made up the cohort. All cohort members were sampled while nominally healthy, although unrecorded immune exposures were likely present. The donor tested CMV seropositive and was one of the 289 seropositive cohort members. Each donor provided a peripheral blood sample, and peripheral blood mononuclear cells were used for TCR beta sequencing. The Qiagen DNeasy Blood Extraction Kit was used to extract genomic DNA from the blood cell samples. Source material: PBMCs. The chain is encoded by TRBV2 joined to TRBJ1-3, and TRBD1 may be the D gene, going by 6 matching bases. The receptor was derived from a man in his forties in good health and CMV-seropositive. The nucleotide sequence reads TGTGCCAGCAGATATGAAGGGGGCTCTGGAAACACCATATATTTT. This gives the protein CASRYEGGSGNTIYF.